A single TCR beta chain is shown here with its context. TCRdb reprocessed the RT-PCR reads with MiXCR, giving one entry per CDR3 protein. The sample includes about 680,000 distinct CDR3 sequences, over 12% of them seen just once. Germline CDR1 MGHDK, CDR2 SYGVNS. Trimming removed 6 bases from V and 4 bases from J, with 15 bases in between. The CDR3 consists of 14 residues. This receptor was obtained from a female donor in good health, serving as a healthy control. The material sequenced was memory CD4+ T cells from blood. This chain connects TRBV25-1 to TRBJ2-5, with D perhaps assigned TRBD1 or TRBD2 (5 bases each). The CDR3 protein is CASSARDVRETQYF. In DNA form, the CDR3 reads TGTGCCAGCAGCGCAAGGGACGTTCGAGAGACCCAGTACTTC.